The count of the clone carrying this T cell receptor (beta chain) is one. This specimen belongs to a study of blood T cell repertoires in COVID-19. Resolution of symptoms, clearance, or two negative PCRs was present in recovered Cohort 3 donors. V shed 6 bases, J shed 2 bases, and the junction held 15 bases outside the gene matches. CDR1 is MNHGY and CDR2 is SAAAGT in the germline V gene. This CDR3 comprises 18 residues. Source study methods: Amplification of reference gene primers was used by the study to estimate nucleated cell counts. Repertoires were generated with immunoSEQ multiplex PCR, while TCRdb's copy carries only in-frame clones and drops some. The V and J calls and the clone size are those of that table, but D and trimming were determined from the DNA. Of roughly 180,000 clones in the sample, about nine tenths were seen once.

Sequenced material: PBMCs or T cells enriched from blood (not recorded which). The rearrangement uses TRBV6-8 and TRBJ2-5; 10 bases line up with TRBD2. The clonotype comes from a woman between 25 and 40 years old who had recovered from COVID-19. Here the CDR3 DNA reads TGTGCCAGCAGCCCTTTAGCGGGAGGACATATGCCTCAAGAGACCCAGTACTTC. Its translation is CASSPLAGGHMPQETQYF.